This T cell receptor beta chain was found in a study of blood T cell repertoires in COVID-19. About the study: T cells, B-cell-depleted T cells, or PBMCs supplied cDNA or gDNA.

Using immunoSEQ multiplex PCR, the repertoire was profiled, and TCRdb retains in-frame clones only, with some absent. The repertoire includes around 180,000 clones, around 67% of them detected once, and 3% sits in the top ten. The sequenced material came from peripheral blood. This sequence was found in a woman older than 75 with acute or convalescent COVID-19.

DNA of the CDR3: TGTGCCAGCAGTTATGAGCGGGAGGGCCCCCACGAGCAGTACTTC. Translating it yields CASSYEREGPHEQYF. This chain joins TRBV6-5 and TRBJ2-7; TRBD2 aligns across 10 bases. J was trimmed by 5 bases and V by 3 bases; bases with no gene match: 7. The V gene's germline CDR1 is MNHEY and CDR2 SVGAGI. CDR3 size: 15 residues.